This T cell receptor (beta chain) was found in a study of blood T cell repertoires in COVID-19. V lost 3 bases, J lost 2 bases, and 8 bases stayed unmatched. This CDR3 is built from 16 residues. Germline V gene data show CDR1 as MNHEY and CDR2 as SVGEGT. The protocol was immunoSEQ multiplex PCR, while the TCRdb copy is restricted to in-frame clones and leaves out a portion. Among around 30,000 clones listed, approximately 90% were seen once. The sample was peripheral blood. The V call is TRBV6-2 or TRBV6-3, the J call TRBJ2-3; TRBD2 agrees at 7 bases. This sequence originates from a man aged 50 or older with active or convalescent COVID-19. The CDR3 nucleotides read TGTGCCAGCAGTTATGCCGGCGGGAGATACACAGATACGCAGTATTTT. As protein: CASSYAGGRYTDTQYF.